These 14 T cell receptor beta chains originate from one sample sequenced in a study of blood T cell repertoires in COVID-19. Repertoires were generated with immunoSEQ multiplex PCR, while TCRdb's copy carries only in-frame clones and drops some. The profile shows about 180,000 clones, around 77% of them singletons. The specimen was peripheral blood. The receptors stem from a man aged 70-80 years with active or convalescent COVID-19.

V is TRBV19 and J is TRBJ1-5, with D tentatively TRBD1 (5 bases). Germline CDR1 is LNHDA and CDR2 is SQIVND (reference sequence). This CDR3 comprises 16 residues. The V and J ends lost 3 bases and 2 bases respectively, with 14 bases between them. The CDR3 spells CASSIEGALGNQPQHF. The CDR3, as DNA: TGTGCCAGTAGTATCGAAGGGGCCCTTGGCAATCAGCCCCAGCATTTT.

This clone was seen only a few times. This chain joins TRBV5-1 and TRBJ1-2; D may be TRBD1 (5 bases). The germline gives CDR1 SGHRS, CDR2 YFSETQ. V was pared by 1 base and J by 8 bases, with 12 bases between. This CDR3 is 13 amino acids long. CDR3 residues: CASSLWQGEGYTF. The CDR3 DNA is TGCGCCAGCAGCTTGTGGCAGGGCGAGGGCTACACCTTC.

The CDR3 sequence is CATSRAGSGDTEAFF. CDR3 bases: TGTGCCACCAGCAGGGCGGGGAGTGGGGACACTGAAGCTTTCTTT. The V call is TRBV15, the J call TRBJ1-1, with no clear D. The length of the CDR3 is 15 residues. V was pared by 3 bases and J by 3 bases, with 14 bases between. The V gene's germline CDR1 is LNHNV and CDR2 YYDKDF (reference sequence).

This rearrangement joins TRBV15 to TRBJ2-1; D gene uncertain. The germline V gene has CDR1 LNHNV and CDR2 YYDKDF (reference sequence). The CDR3 runs 13 residues. Trimming stripped 0 bases from V and 6 bases from J, with 6 bases between. Here the CDR3 DNA reads TGTGCCACCAGCAGAGACAGATCCAATGAGCAGTTCTTC. Protein: CATSRDRSNEQFF.

This sequence joins TRBV19 and TRBJ2-5, with TRBD1 as a possible D gene (6 bases). This CDR3 region has 12 residues. V was shortened by 7 bases and J by 3 bases, with 9 bases between the two germline ends. CDR1 is LNHDA, CDR2 SQIVND, per germline (reference sequence). CDR3 DNA: TGTGCCAGTACCAACAGGGAAGAGACCCAGTACTTC. Translating it yields CASTNREETQYF.

This clone was detected once. The gene calls are TRBV5-1 and TRBJ1-1, with 11 bases fitting TRBD1. This CDR3 region has 14 residues. Germline assignment: CDR1 SGHRS and CDR2 YFSETQ. V lost 6 bases and J lost 5; bases outside the gene matches: 6. CDR3 region: CASTGTGGVTEAFF. The CDR3, as DNA: TGCGCCAGCACCGGGACAGGGGGAGTAACTGAAGCTTTCTTT. The full variable domain, rest sourced from reference TRBV5-1 and TRBJ1-1, is KAGVTQTPRYLIKTRGQQVTLSCSPISGHRSVSWYQQTPGQGLQFLFEYFSETQRNKGNFPGRFSGRQFSNSRSEMNVSTLELGDSALYLCASTGTGGVTEAFFGQGTRLTVV.

The chain carries TRBV5-1 and TRBJ2-1; 8 bases align to TRBD1. Germline lookup yields CDR1 SGHRS and CDR2 YFSETQ. Losses at the gene ends were 2 bases for V and 3 bases for J; bases not matched to a gene: 7. This CDR3 is 16 amino acids long. The CDR3 protein is CASSFAPGQDYNEQFF. The CDR3 DNA reads as TGCGCCAGCAGCTTCGCGCCGGGACAGGACTACAATGAGCAGTTCTTC. The full variable domain, in which reference TRBV5-1 and TRBJ2-1 provide the parts outside the CDR3, is KAGVTQTPRYLIKTRGQQVTLSCSPISGHRSVSWYQQTPGQGLQFLFEYFSETQRNKGNFPGRFSGRQFSNSRSEMNVSTLELGDSALYLCASSFAPGQDYNEQFFGPGTRLTVL.

The V and J genes are TRBV30 and TRBJ2-5, with D possibly TRBD2 on 7 matching bases. V was cut by 3 bases and J by 2 bases, with 16 bases left in between. This CDR3 has 15 residues. The germline gives CDR1 GTSNPN, CDR2 SVGIG (reference sequence). DNA of the CDR3: TGTGCCTGGAGGTTCAGGGGAGGGGGGCAAGAGACCCAGTACTTC. This gives the protein CAWRFRGGGQETQYF.

The chain is built from TRBV12-3 or TRBV12-4 and TRBJ2-2, with 7 bases fitting TRBD1. The junction had 4 bases not matched to a gene; V was cut back by 6 bases and J by 6 bases. CDR3 length: 13 residues. This CDR3 reads CASRSTGSGELFF. For the CDR3, the DNA is TGTGCCAGCAGATCGACAGGGTCCGGGGAGCTGTTTTTT.

This clone was seen a single time. The chain joins TRBV7-8 to TRBJ1-2, with 10 nucleotides matching TRBD1. The CDR3 has 14 amino acids. With 5 bases clipped from V and 2 bases from J, the junction kept 2 bases outside the gene matches. The germline V gene has CDR1 SGHVS and CDR2 FQNEAQ. CDR3 sequence: CASSPGQGNYGYTF. CDR3 nucleotides: TGTGCCAGCAGCCCGGGACAGGGGAACTATGGCTACACCTTC.

This clone was picked up one time. This chain uses TRBV6-5 with TRBJ1-2; TRBD1 is a possible D gene (6 bases). The CDR3 is 15 amino acids. The germline gives CDR1 MNHEY, CDR2 SVGAGI. V shed 0 bases and J shed 6 bases, with 14 bases lying between them. The CDR3 DNA is TGTGCCAGCAGTTACTCTCGCAGGGGAGAAGATGGCTACACCTTC. Protein product: CASSYSRRGEDGYTF.

Only a few counts were recorded for this clone. V is TRBV4-3 and J is TRBJ2-1; D uncertain. Germline assignment: CDR1 LGHNA and CDR2 YSLEER. V was trimmed by 0 bases and J by 8 bases, leaving 8 bases between them. The CDR3 contains 13 residues. CDR3 in DNA: TGCGCCAGCAGCCAAGAGCGACTGCATGAGCAGTTCTTC. Translating it yields CASSQERLHEQFF.

CDR3 residues: CASSLQGGTDTQYF. The DNA for the CDR3 is TGTGCCAGCAGCTTACAGGGGGGCACAGATACGCAGTATTTT. The chain links TRBV7-7 to TRBJ2-3; 7 nucleotides align to TRBD1. The CDR3 covers 14 residues. V was clipped by 2 bases and J by 1 base; unmatched bases: 0. CDR1 is SSHAT, CDR2 FNYEAQ, per germline (reference sequence).

The CDR3 bases are TGTGCCAGCAGCTTAGTCGGCGGACACTCCGGGACCCAGTACTTC. It specifies CASSLVGGHSGTQYF. The rearrangement links TRBV7-8 to TRBJ2-5; D is possibly TRBD1 (5 bases). The CDR3 is 15 residues long. CDR1 and CDR2 from the germline V gene are SGHVS and FQNEAQ. The ends were cut back, 1 base at V and 7 bases at J, with 16 bases in the middle. The complete variable domain, with remaining parts taken from reference TRBV7-8 and TRBJ2-5, reads GAGVSQSPRYKVAKRGQDVALRCDPISGHVSLFWYQQALGQGPEFLTYFQNEAQLDKSGLPSDRFFAERPEGSVSTLKIQRTQQEDSAVYLCASSLVGGHSGTQYFGPGTRLLVL.